The 7 T cell receptor beta chains in this list originate from one sample, sequenced in a study of blood T cell repertoires in COVID-19. Assay: immunoSEQ multiplex PCR; the TCRdb copy retains only in-frame clones and omits some. The sample consists of 100,000 to 150,000 clones, 88% of them appearing once. What was sequenced was peripheral blood. These receptors were collected from a woman of 80 years or more with acute or convalescent COVID-19.

The V call is TRBV5-6, the J call TRBJ2-3, with TRBD2 matching over 8 bases. Per the germline V gene, CDR1 is SGHDT and CDR2 is YYEEEE. This CDR3 is 16 amino acids long. Losses at the gene ends were 2 bases for V and 0 bases for J; bases not matched to a gene: 5. CDR3 bases: TGTGCCAGCAGCTTAACCCCGGGGGGGAGCACAGATACGCAGTATTTT. It translates to CASSLTPGGSTDTQYF.

The gene calls are TRBV5-1 and TRBJ2-1, with 11 bases identical to TRBD2. Germline CDR1 SGHRS, CDR2 YFSETQ. J lost 4 bases, V lost 3 bases, and 3 bases had no gene match. CDR3 size: 15 residues. The DNA of the CDR3 is TGCGCCAGCAGCTATACTAGCGGGAGATACAATGAGCAGTTCTTC. It specifies CASSYTSGRYNEQFF.

The V and J genes are TRBV4-2 and TRBJ2-3; 9 nucleotides align to TRBD2. The CDR3 spans 19 residues. Trimming cost V 0 bases and J 6 bases; bases outside gene matches: 16. Germline CDR1 is LGHNA and CDR2 is YNFKEQ. The CDR3, as DNA: TGTGCCAGCAGCCAAGAGATCCAGCGGGGGGCCCAAGTAGCTGATACGCAGTATTTT. The encoded protein is CASSQEIQRGAQVADTQYF.

The rearrangement joins TRBV18 to TRBJ1-2, with 11 bases that match TRBD1. The CDR3 sequence is 16 residues long. From germline, CDR1 is KGHSH and CDR2 LQKENI. Unmatched junction bases numbered 5, after V lost 3 bases and J lost 2 bases. The chain's CDR3 is CASSPRTGGGNYGYTF. CDR3 nucleotide sequence: TGTGCCAGCTCACCTCGGACAGGGGGCGGGAACTATGGCTACACCTTC. Looking up the rest from reference TRBV18 and TRBJ1-2 gives the full variable domain: NAGVMQNPRHLVRRRGQEARLRCSPMKGHSHVYWYRQLPEEGLKFMVYLQKENIIDESGMPKERFSAEFPKEGPSILRIQQVVRGDSAAYFCASSPRTGGGNYGYTFGSGTRLTVV.

The chain is built from TRBV3-1 (or the pseudogene TRBV3-2) and TRBJ2-7, with TRBD1 matching 10 bases. The germline V gene has CDR1 LGHDT and CDR2 YNNKEL (reference sequence). This CDR3 spans 18 amino acids. J was trimmed by 4 bases and V by 1 base; bases with no gene match: 13. CDR3 bases: TGTGCCAGCAGCCAAGCGATGTTGTCTGGGACAGGGGCATACGAGCAGTACTTC. Translated, it gives CASSQAMLSGTGAYEQYF.

The rearrangement links TRBV7-9 to TRBJ2-5, with 9 bases fitting TRBD1. The V gene's germline CDR1 is SEHNR and CDR2 FQNEAQ (reference sequence). CDR3 size: 14 residues. V shed 3 bases and J 3 bases; nucleotides not matched to a gene: 2. The CDR3 here is CASSLGTGKETQYF. The DNA for the CDR3 is TGTGCCAGCAGCTTGGGGACAGGGAAAGAGACCCAGTACTTC.

The rearrangement uses TRBV6-5 and TRBJ2-7; TRBD2 matches at 8 bases. There are 13 residues in the CDR3. V was clipped by 6 bases and J by 2 bases; unmatched bases: 3. Germline assignment: CDR1 MNHEY and CDR2 SVGAGI. CDR3 protein: CASRDGGAYEQYF. CDR3 DNA sequence: TGTGCCAGCAGGGACGGGGGGGCCTACGAGCAGTACTTC.